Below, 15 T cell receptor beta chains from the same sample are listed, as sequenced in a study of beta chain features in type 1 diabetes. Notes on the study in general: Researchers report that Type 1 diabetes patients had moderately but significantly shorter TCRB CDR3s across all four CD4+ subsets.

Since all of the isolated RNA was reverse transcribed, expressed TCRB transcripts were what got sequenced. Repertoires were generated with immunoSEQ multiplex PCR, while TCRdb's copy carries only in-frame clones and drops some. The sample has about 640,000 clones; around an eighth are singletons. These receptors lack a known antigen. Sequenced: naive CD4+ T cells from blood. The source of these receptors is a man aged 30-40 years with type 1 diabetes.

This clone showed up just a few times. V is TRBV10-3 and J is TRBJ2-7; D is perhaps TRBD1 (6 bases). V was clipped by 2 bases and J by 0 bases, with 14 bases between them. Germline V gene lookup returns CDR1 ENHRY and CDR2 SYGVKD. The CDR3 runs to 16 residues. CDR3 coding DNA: TGTGCCATCAGTGAGCCCCCACAGGGAAGCTCCTACGAGCAGTACTTC. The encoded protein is CAISEPPQGSSYEQYF.

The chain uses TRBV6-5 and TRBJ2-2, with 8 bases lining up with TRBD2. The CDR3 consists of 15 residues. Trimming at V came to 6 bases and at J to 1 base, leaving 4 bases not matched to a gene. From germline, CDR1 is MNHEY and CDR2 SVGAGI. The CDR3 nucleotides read TGTGCCAGCAGCGGGAGGGGCTTGAACACCGGGGAGCTGTTTTTT. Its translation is CASSGRGLNTGELFF.

The chain's CDR3 is CASSLSFSSDGYTF. The CDR3 nucleotides are TGTGCCAGCAGTTTATCGTTCTCCTCCGATGGCTACACCTTC. This chain connects TRBV27 to TRBJ1-2; D is unclear. Germline assignment: CDR1 MNHEY and CDR2 SMNVEV (reference sequence). Trimming took off 0 bases at V and 6 bases at J, with 11 bases between the two ends. The CDR3 loop spans 14 amino acids.

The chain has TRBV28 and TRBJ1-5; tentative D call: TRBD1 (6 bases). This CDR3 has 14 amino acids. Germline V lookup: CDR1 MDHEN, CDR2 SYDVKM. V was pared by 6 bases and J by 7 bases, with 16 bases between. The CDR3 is CASSGGPGPQPQHF. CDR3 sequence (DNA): TGTGCCAGCAGCGGGGGCCCGGGGCCGCAGCCCCAGCATTTT.

CDR3 nucleotide sequence: TGTGCCAGCAGCCGGGGGACCGCAAATTCACCCCTCCACTTT. Translating it yields CASSRGTANSPLHF. The chain combines TRBV14 with TRBJ1-6, with a tentative D call TRBD1 (5 bases). Deletions cut 4 bases from V and 7 bases from J, with 11 bases between. CDR1 SGHDN and CDR2 FVKESK come from the germline V gene. There are 14 residues in the CDR3.

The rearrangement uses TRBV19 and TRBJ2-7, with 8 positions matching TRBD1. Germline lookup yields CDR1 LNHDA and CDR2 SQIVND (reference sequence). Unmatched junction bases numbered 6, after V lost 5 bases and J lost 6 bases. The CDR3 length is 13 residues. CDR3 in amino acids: CASSSAQGGEQYF. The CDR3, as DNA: TGTGCCAGTAGTTCCGCACAGGGGGGCGAGCAGTACTTC.

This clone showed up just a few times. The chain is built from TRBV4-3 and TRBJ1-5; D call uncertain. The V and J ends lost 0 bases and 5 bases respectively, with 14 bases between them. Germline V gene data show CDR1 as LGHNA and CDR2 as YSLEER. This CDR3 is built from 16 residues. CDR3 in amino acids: CASSQESGRGDQPQHF. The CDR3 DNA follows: TGCGCCAGCAGCCAAGAGTCTGGCCGGGGTGATCAGCCCCAGCATTTT.

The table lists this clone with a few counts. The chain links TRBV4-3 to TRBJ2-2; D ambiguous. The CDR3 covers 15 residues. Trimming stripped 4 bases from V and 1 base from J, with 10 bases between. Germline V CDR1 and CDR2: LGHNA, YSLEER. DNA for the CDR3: TGCGCCAGCAGCCCCAGGACGGTGAACACCGGGGAGCTGTTTTTT. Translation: CASSPRTVNTGELFF.

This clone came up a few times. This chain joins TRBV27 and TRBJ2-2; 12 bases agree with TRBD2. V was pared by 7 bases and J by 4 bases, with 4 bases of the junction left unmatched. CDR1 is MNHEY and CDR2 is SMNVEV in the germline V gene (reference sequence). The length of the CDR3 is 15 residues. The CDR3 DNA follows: TGTGCCAGCACCCCGGGACTAGCGGGCACCGGGGAGCTGTTTTTT. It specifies CASTPGLAGTGELFF.

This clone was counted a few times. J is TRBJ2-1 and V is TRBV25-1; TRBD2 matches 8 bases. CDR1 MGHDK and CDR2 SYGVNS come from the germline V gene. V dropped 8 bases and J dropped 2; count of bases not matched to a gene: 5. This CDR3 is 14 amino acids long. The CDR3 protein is CASFAGGTYNEQFF. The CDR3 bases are TGTGCCAGCTTTGCGGGGGGCACCTACAATGAGCAGTTCTTC.

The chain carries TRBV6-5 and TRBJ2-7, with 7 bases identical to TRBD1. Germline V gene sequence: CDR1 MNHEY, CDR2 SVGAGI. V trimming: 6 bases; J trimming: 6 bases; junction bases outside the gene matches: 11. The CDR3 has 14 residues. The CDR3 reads CASSHPGQMVEQYF. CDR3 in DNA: TGTGCCAGCAGCCATCCGGGACAGATGGTCGAGCAGTACTTC.

For the CDR3, the DNA is TGTGCCAGCAGCGTAGCTCCGGAGGATTCACCCCTCCACTTT. Translated: CASSVAPEDSPLHF. V usage is TRBV9 and J usage is TRBJ1-6; no clear D. With 0 bases removed from V and 8 bases from J, the gap between germline ends came to 9 bases. CDR1 is SGDLS, CDR2 YYNGEE, per germline. The CDR3 sequence is 14 residues long.

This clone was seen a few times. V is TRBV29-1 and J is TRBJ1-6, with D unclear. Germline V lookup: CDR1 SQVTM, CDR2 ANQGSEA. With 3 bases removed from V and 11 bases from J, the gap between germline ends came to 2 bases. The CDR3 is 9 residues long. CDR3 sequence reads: CSVEAPLHF. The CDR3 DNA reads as TGCAGCGTTGAGGCACCCCTCCACTTT.

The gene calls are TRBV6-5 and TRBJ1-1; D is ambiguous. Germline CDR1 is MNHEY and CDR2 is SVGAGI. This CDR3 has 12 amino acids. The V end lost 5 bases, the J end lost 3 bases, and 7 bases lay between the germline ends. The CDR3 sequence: CASSPRDTEAFF. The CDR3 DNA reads TGTGCCAGCAGTCCCCGGGACACTGAAGCTTTCTTT.

Here the CDR3 DNA reads TGTGCCAGCAGCTTAGAGGTGGGGCGCGGTGAAAAACTGTTTTTT. It encodes CASSLEVGRGEKLFF. The chain has TRBV13 and TRBJ1-4, with D tentatively TRBD1 (5 bases). The CDR3 spans 15 residues. Germline CDR1 is PRHDT and CDR2 is FYEKMQ (reference sequence). Trimming stripped 1 base from V and 7 bases from J, with 13 bases between.